Listed here are 5 T cell receptor beta chains from one sample, sequenced in a study of T cells after yellow fever vaccination. Using its own MiXCR run on the 5' RACE reads, TCRdb lists one record per CDR3 protein. The top ten hold around 3.3% of the sample, which has about 260,000 distinct CDR3 sequences, about 5.2% seen once. The source material was CD4+ T cells sorted from PBMCs, sampled on the day of the yellow fever booster vaccination. Source of these receptors: a man aged 18-30 years who received the YFV17D yellow fever vaccine.

This clonotype was picked up a small number of times. This chain joins TRBV7-2 and TRBJ2-7; the D is unclear. Germline V lookup: CDR1 SGHTA, CDR2 FQGNSA. This CDR3 comprises 14 residues. The V and J ends lost 1 base and 2 bases respectively, with 9 bases between them. CDR3 bases: TGTGCCAGCAGCTTAGATCCCGGAGCCTACGAGCAGTACTTC. Protein product: CASSLDPGAYEQYF.

In its sample, this clonotype was seen many times. J is TRBJ2-5 and V is TRBV7-2, with 9 bases that match TRBD2. V gave up 4 bases and J gave up 2 bases; unmatched junction bases: 5. The CDR3 loop spans 15 amino acids. The germline V gene has CDR1 SGHTA and CDR2 FQGNSA. The CDR3 here is CASSYQRGEQETQYF. In DNA form, the CDR3 reads TGTGCCAGCAGCTATCAGCGGGGGGAACAAGAGACCCAGTACTTC.

This clonotype was picked up a small number of times. The V and J genes are TRBV10-3 and TRBJ2-3; D remains unclear. The CDR3 consists of 14 residues. The V gene's germline CDR1 is ENHRY and CDR2 SYGVKD. Trimming pared 2 bases from V and 7 bases from J, leaving 13 bases between. CDR3 DNA: TGTGCCATCAGTGAGGCTGTCACCCCAAATACGCAGTATTTT. It codes for CAISEAVTPNTQYF.

V is TRBV5-4 and J is TRBJ2-3; D remains ambiguous. Trimming stripped 4 bases from V and 4 bases from J, with 13 bases between. The CDR3 spans 14 residues. In germline, CDR1 is SGHNT, CDR2 YYREEE (reference sequence). The CDR3 spells CASSVDVDSDTQYF. In DNA, the CDR3 is TGTGCCAGCAGCGTCGATGTGGATTCAGATACGCAGTATTTT.

This clonotype turned up a few times. The chain joins TRBV7-2 to TRBJ2-1; 8 nucleotides agree with TRBD2. Germline lookup yields CDR1 SGHTA and CDR2 FQGNSA. This CDR3 region has 15 residues. Unmatched junction bases numbered 9, after V lost 5 bases and J lost 6 bases. In DNA form, the CDR3 reads TGTGCCAGCAGCCCGAGGAATCGGGGGGGCAATGAGCAGTTCTTC. It codes for CASSPRNRGGNEQFF.